This TCR beta chain is from a study of OX40 agonist ivuxolimab in advanced cancers. Study-wide points: There were, on average, more expanded clones in CD8+ T cells than in CD4+. At 0.1-3.0 mg/kg, partial responders had clonal expansion among the lowest observed.

Details on this clone: Its target is unknown.

Autoimmune disease history or systemic immunosuppression led to patients being barred. The data were produced by immunoSEQ multiplex PCR, yet TCRdb's version contains in-frame clones alone and is incomplete. The sample shows under 80,000 clones, 75% to 90% of them seen only once. This TCR came from an adult with an advanced solid tumor such as melanoma, head and neck, liver or kidney cancer. Sequencing used CD4+ or CD8+ T cells sorted from blood, obtained in a trial of the OX40 agonist ivuxolimab.

CDR3 sequence reads: CSSRQGGTDTQYF. Written as DNA, the CDR3 is TGCAGCTCAAGACAGGGGGGCACAGATACGCAGTATTTT. The chain combines TRBV29-1 with TRBJ2-3; 9 bases are shared with TRBD1. CDR3 length: 13 residues. The germline CDR1 and CDR2 sequences are SQVTM and ANQGSEA. Trimming removed 8 bases from V and 1 base from J; junction bases left unmatched: 4.